Detailed here is one T cell receptor (beta chain). The data originate from a study of blood T cell repertoires in COVID-19. The overall study: Donors in the United States, Italy and Spain gave samples during acute or convalescent COVID-19. PBMCs, B-cell-depleted T cells, or T cells provided the cDNA or gDNA that made up the material.

The germline gives CDR1 MNHNS, CDR2 SASEGT. The CDR3 sequence is 15 residues long. With 1 base clipped from V and 8 bases from J, the junction kept 7 bases outside the gene matches. Authors' data handling: Nucleated cell counts were estimated from reference gene primer amplification. Here immunoSEQ multiplex PCR was the method, and the copy in TCRdb shows in-frame clones only, minus some. The V and J calls and the clone size are those of that table, but D and trimming were determined from the DNA. The table lists 120,000 to 150,000 clones, 84% of them singletons, with around 4.8% in the top ten. This clonotype was sampled from a human donor in a cohort sampled during active COVID-19. The sequenced sample consisted of peripheral blood. The rearrangement joins TRBV6-1 to TRBJ1-4; 7 nucleotides match TRBD1. The CDR3 DNA reads as TGTGCCAGCAGTGAAGGCGGGCAGGGGGGCGAAAAACTGTTTTTT. Protein product: CASSEGGQGGEKLFF.